The clone carrying this T cell receptor beta chain appeared a few times. Its antigen is still unknown. These data are taken from a study of T-cell memory formation after mild COVID-19. The study, taken as a whole, reports: Later expanders leaned CD4+, whereas day 15 to 85 contracting clones were balanced CD4/CD8. Researchers report contracting CD4+ clones mostly in CM and EM, with CD8+ clones in EMRA.

The TCR alpha and TCR beta cDNA libraries, bearing sample barcodes and UMIs, were generated by 5'RACE using constant-segment primers. One entry per CDR3 protein, called by TCRdb with MiXCR from the 5' RACE reads. In the table there are hundreds of thousands of distinct CDR3 sequences, 20% to 25% of which are singletons. The CDR3 has 13 amino acids. Trimming shortened V by 7 bases and J by 8 bases, and 17 bases separated the two germline ends. The clonotype originates from an adult woman who had mild COVID-19 (a few samples of this study predate the infection). Cell type and time point are not known. The sequenced sample was PBMCs or a T cell subset sorted from them (not recorded which). The rearrangement links TRBV12-3 or TRBV12-4 to TRBJ1-2; the D gene is possibly TRBD1 (6 bases). The CDR3, as DNA: TGTGCCAGCACCCTCGGGACATTTGGAGGCTACACCTTC. It is translated as CASTLGTFGGYTF.